The clone carrying this T cell receptor beta chain was picked up a small number of times. The sample is drawn from a study of T cell responses to AZD1222 COVID-19 vaccine. The germline gives CDR1 SGHVS, CDR2 FQNEAQ. The CDR3 totals 17 residues. V lost 5 bases to trimming and J lost 7 bases; unmatched junction nucleotides: 12. Some clones are missing from TCRdb's copy, which holds only in-frame ones; the method was immunoSEQ multiplex PCR. The sample contains 100,000 to 150,000 clones, around 92% of which appear only once. The genes are TRBV7-8 and TRBJ2-1; 12 bases line up with TRBD1. Sample: peripheral blood, taken on day 0 of AZD1222 vaccination. The clonotype was recovered from an adult in good health. CDR3 nucleotide sequence: TGTGCCAGCAGCCGTACCCCCGGGACAGGGGGCTCGAATGAGCAGTTCTTC. Its translation is CASSRTPGTGGSNEQFF.